Sequencing of this T cell receptor beta chain was carried out in a study of T-cell reconstitution after alpha-beta-depleted transplantation in children. Preparation of the TCRbeta library involved a method that used unique molecular identifiers. Via MiXCR, TCRdb re-called the PCR reads, giving one row per CDR3 protein. The sample has 45,000 to 60,000 distinct CDR3 sequences, 40% to 65% seen once. Study conclusions and caveats: Surviving recipient T cells and thymic progenitors underlay high day-60 TCRbeta diversity in some patients. Roughly two months post-transplant, alpha-beta T cells reportedly originated from several hundred graft clones that had expanded. One year after transplant, T-cell counts and diversity came mostly from newly produced T cells.

Details on this clonotype: Its antigen is still unknown.

CDR3 length equals 14 residues. Per germline, CDR1 SGHTA and CDR2 FQGTGA. V lost 2 bases to trimming and J lost 4 bases, with 8 bases between them. This TCR derives from a boy less than two years old with SCID, due to receive a stem cell transplant. The rearrangement links TRBV7-3 to TRBJ2-2; D unclear. This sample comprised peripheral blood, obtained before TCRalphabeta/CD19-depleted stem cell transplant. The CDR3 DNA sequence: TGTGCCAGCAGCTTAGGGCCCAGCACCGGGGAGCTGTTTTTT. Translation: CASSLGPSTGELFF.